This TCR beta chain was recorded in a study of T cells in Graves' hyperthyroidism and ophthalmopathy. Broader study findings: Ophthalmopathy could be told apart from stable hyperthyroidism with a 13 V-J model.

Patients aged 18 to 65 had newly diagnosed hyperthyroidism lasting under 2 months. Diagnoses were established using clinical symptoms, serum thyroxine and TRAb, thyroid ultrasound and orbital computed tomography. Notes on this clonotype: Its antigen is not known.

TCR beta CDR3 sequences were amplified from RNA transcripts. HTBI primers were employed in a first-round RT-PCR of the TCR CDR3. TCRdb recomputed calls from the multiplex PCR reads with MiXCR, one row per CDR3 protein. The repertoire holds 300,000 to 450,000 distinct CDR3 sequences, with 25% as singletons. The clonotype originates from a man aged 45-65 years with Graves' hyperthyroidism. Sequencing was carried out using blood.

The CDR3 is CASSQTLAGGYEQYF. In DNA form, the CDR3 reads TGCGCCAGCAGCCAGACCCTAGCGGGGGGCTACGAGCAGTACTTC. The chain joins TRBV4-1 to TRBJ2-7; TRBD2 matches 11 bases. This CDR3 has 15 residues. Trimming took 3 bases from V and 3 from J; bases not matched to a gene: 4. The germline CDR1 and CDR2 sequences are MGHRA and YSYEKL.